This T cell receptor (beta chain) was recovered during a study of cytomegalovirus exposure and HLA in healthy donors. The CDR3 runs to 15 residues. Germline CDR1 SGHNT, CDR2 YENEEA. The V and J ends lost 4 bases and 5 bases respectively, with 15 bases between them. This clone is a singleton in its sample. Its antigen is unknown. The PCR ran on 60 Vbeta and 13 Jbeta primers. The assay was immunoSEQ multiplex PCR, and TCRdb's table has in-frame clones only and misses some. The repertoire has under 200,000 clones, 70% to 80% of them found once; the top ten carry roughly 0.4%. Whole-study findings and limits: In a later analysis, TCR beta V- and J-gene trimming was associated with a missense DCLRE1C variant.

Sequencing input: PBMCs. The TCR sequence derives from a male donor in good health and CMV-seropositive. V usage is TRBV11-3 and J usage is TRBJ2-1; possibly TRBD2 for D (7 bases). Written as DNA, the CDR3 is TGTGCCAGCAGCTCGACGGGGGGCAAGAACAATGAGCAGTTCTTC. Protein sequence: CASSSTGGKNNEQFF.